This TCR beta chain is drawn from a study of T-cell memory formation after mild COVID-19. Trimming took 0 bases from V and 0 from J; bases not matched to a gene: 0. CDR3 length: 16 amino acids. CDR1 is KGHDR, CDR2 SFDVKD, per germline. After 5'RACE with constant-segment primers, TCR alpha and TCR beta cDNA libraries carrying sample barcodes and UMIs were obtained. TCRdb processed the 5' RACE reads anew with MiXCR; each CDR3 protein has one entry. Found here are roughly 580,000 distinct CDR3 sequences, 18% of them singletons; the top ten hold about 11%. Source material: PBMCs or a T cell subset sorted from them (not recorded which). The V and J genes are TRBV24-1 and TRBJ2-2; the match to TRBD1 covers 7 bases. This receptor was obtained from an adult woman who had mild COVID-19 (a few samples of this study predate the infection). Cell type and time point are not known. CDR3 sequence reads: CATSDLDRANTGELFF. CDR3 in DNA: TGTGCCACCAGTGATTTGGACAGGGCGAACACCGGGGAGCTGTTTTTT.